Described below is a single TCR beta chain sequence and its context. Antigen: not known. Looked up from germline, CDR1 is MNHEY and CDR2 is SMNVEV (reference sequence). Trimming removed 4 bases at V and 8 bases at J, with 17 bases between. The CDR3 is made up of 15 amino acids. This sample was taken from a study of beta chain features in type 1 diabetes. Expressed TCRB transcripts were sequenced because the isolated RNA had all been reverse transcribed beforehand. TCRdb keeps only in-frame clones here, not all; method: immunoSEQ multiplex PCR. The sample consists of roughly 610,000 clones, roughly a sixth of them appearing once. Study findings and constraints: Patients with Type 1 diabetes showed moderately but significantly shorter TCRB CDR3s in all four CD4+ subsets. Type 1 diabetes patients had fewer VDJ junction insertions and more deletions.

The sample taken for sequencing was naive CD4+ T cells from blood. The genes are TRBV27 and TRBJ2-2; D perhaps matches TRBD1 (5 bases). The TCR sequence derives from a man younger than 35 in good health. The DNA of the CDR3 is TGTGCCAGCAGTTACGACAGCCTGGGGATGGGGGAGCTGTTTTTT. This sequence encodes CASSYDSLGMGELFF.